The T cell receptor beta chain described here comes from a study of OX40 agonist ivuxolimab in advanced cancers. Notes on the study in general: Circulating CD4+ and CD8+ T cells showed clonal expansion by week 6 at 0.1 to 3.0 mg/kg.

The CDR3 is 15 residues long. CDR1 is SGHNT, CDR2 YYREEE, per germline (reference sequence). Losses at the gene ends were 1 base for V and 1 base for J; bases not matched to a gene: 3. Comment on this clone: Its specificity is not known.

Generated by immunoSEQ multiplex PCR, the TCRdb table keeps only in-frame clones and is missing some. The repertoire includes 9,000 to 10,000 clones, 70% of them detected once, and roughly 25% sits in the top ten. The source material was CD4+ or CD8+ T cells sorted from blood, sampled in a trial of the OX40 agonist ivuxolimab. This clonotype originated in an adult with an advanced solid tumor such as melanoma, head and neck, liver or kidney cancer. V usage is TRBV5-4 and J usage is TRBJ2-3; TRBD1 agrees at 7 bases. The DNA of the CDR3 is TGTGCCAGCAGCTTGCTAGGGGGCGGCACAGATACGCAGTATTTT. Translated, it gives CASSLLGGGTDTQYF.